This T cell receptor beta chain was documented in a study of blood T cell repertoires in COVID-19 (dated by TCRdb to between 2020 and 2021). Context from the whole study: Samples from collaborators originated in the United States, Italy and Spain and spanned both the acute and convalescent phases of COVID-19. The prospective study material was composed of cDNA or gDNA derived from T cells, B-cell-depleted T cells, or PBMCs. The dataset comprised deeply sampled blood TCRbeta repertoires from subjects exposed to, actively infected with, or recovered from COVID-19. The repertoires were made available in a free public database intended to serve as a resource for research on the immune response to SARS-CoV-2. The samples were drawn from the first 160 participants of the ongoing ImmuneRACE study and from some 1,300 subjects provided by 6 global collaborators. A de-identified subject ID, COVID-19 status, age in years and sex were almost always included in the sample metadata. Where available, HLA class I and class II types were obtained from metadata supplied by the sample provider rather than from assay-based typing.

The CDR3, cysteine through phenylalanine, is 16 amino acids long. Only the CDR3 portion is preserved as DNA: 48 bases, with reading frame beginning at the first base. The germline V gene (reference sequence) yields LNHDA for CDR1 and SQIVND for CDR2. The germline V and J ends show losses of 4 bases and 6 bases respectively, and no gene match explains 11 bases of the junction. Whole blood was collected in K2EDTA tubes by collaborating institutions according to the institutions' own protocols. For TCRbeta analysis, collaborators shipped samples in one of three forms: frozen whole blood, isolated PBMCs, or DNA extracted from either of those sample types. Notes on this clone: Its antigen specificity is not known. Per-base quality was not reported, and no clone a single base away is much larger than it.

The immunoSEQ Assay, a bias-controlled multiplex PCR, was used to amplify TCRbeta CDR3 regions from genomic DNA. In the original analysis: The number of nucleated cells in each sample was estimated by amplification of reference gene primers within the assay. Sequence reads were collapsed and filtered to measure the absolute abundance of every unique TCRbeta CDR3 rearrangement. For each sample, productive Simpson clonality was calculated as the square root of Simpson's diversity index over productive rearrangements. TCRdb stores this immuneACCESS table with in-frame sequences only. Part of the clones is absent; in the studies checked, under half of the shortfall reflects unresolved V genes, and no reason is known for the rest. V, J and clone size are those of that table, while D and trimming were read from the DNA. For this sample the table gives approximately 170,000 clones, of which about 86% were detected only once. 5.5% to 8.5% of the sample rests with the top ten.

Broad study findings and their caveats: The quantity of clinical and demographic metadata differed by source and by participant and was supplied without curation.

The V and J segments used are TRBV19 and TRBJ2-3, with TRBD2 identical over 9 junction bases. Source material: peripheral blood. The source of this sequence is a woman older than 75 in a cohort sampled during active or convalescent COVID-19. The DNA reads TGTGCCAGTAGTACGCTCGGGACTAGCAGTTTTGATACGCAGTATTTT. Its protein reads: CASSTLGTSSFDTQYF.